This TCR beta chain was retrieved from a study of siplizumab effects on memory and regulatory T cells. Study findings and constraints: With siplizumab, mappable alloreactive CD4+ clones averaged 68.8% Treg-derived, versus about 29% in controls. The authors mapped only a minor fraction of alloreactive clones to unstimulated subsets.

The assay was immunoSEQ multiplex PCR, and TCRdb's table has in-frame clones only and misses some. The sample records over 85,000 clones, 80% to 95% being singletons. In germline, CDR1 is SGHTA, CDR2 FQGNSA. The CDR3 contains 12 residues. V dropped 5 bases and J dropped 4 bases, with 9 bases sitting between them. About this clone itself: Antigen specificity is unknown.

The J gene is TRBJ2-7, the V gene TRBV7-2; D is undetermined. This TCR was recovered from a human donor in good health. Source material: CD4+ T cells sorted from blood. The CDR3 DNA reads as TGTGCCAGCAGCCCCCAGCGATACGAGCAGTACTTC. Translated: CASSPQRYEQYF. The full variable domain, rest sourced from reference TRBV7-2 and TRBJ2-7, is GAGVSQSPSNKVTEKGKDVELRCDPISGHTALYWYRQSLGQGLEFLIYFQGNSAPDKSGLPSDRFSAERTGGSVSTLTIQRTQQEDSAVYLCASSPQRYEQYFGPGTRLTVT.